This is a list of T cell receptor beta chains from one sample in a study of cytomegalovirus exposure and HLA in healthy donors. Profiling relied on immunoSEQ multiplex PCR, and the TCRdb table lists in-frame clones only, not all of them. The data show some 180,000 clones, 65% to 85% seen once. The material sequenced was PBMCs. These receptors were taken from a girl aged 5 to 17 in good health and CMV-seropositive. The CDR3 runs from the conserved cysteine through the conserved F or W. Each record gives: clone size, J gene, D gene, V gene, CDR3 DNA, CDR3 protein. D genes are given only for firm matches. Size tells how often a clone was seen (once, few, many) or the class of an expanded clone, and some rows leave it out.

clone_size: .; j_call: TRBJ2-1; d_call: TRBD2; v_call: TRBV7-9; cdr3_nt: TGTGCCAGCAGCCGAAGGACTAGCGGGATAGCCTACAATGAGCAGTTCTTC; cdr3_aa: CASSRRTSGIAYNEQFF
clone_size: .; j_call: TRBJ1-1; d_call: .; v_call: TRBV10-3; cdr3_nt: TGTGCCATCAGTTACGGGGGGTTGGGCACTGAAGCTTTCTTT; cdr3_aa: CAISYGGLGTEAFF
clone_size: .; j_call: TRBJ1-2; d_call: TRBD1; v_call: TRBV6-5; cdr3_nt: TGTGCCAGCAGTTACACACAGGGGATGGGCTATGGCTACACCTTC; cdr3_aa: CASSYTQGMGYGYTF
clone_size: .; j_call: TRBJ1-3; d_call: .; v_call: TRBV6-5; cdr3_nt: TGTGCCAGCAGTTACTCGACAGGCTCTGGAAACACCATATATTTT; cdr3_aa: CASSYSTGSGNTIYF
clone_size: once; j_call: TRBJ1-1; d_call: TRBD1; v_call: TRBV4-1; cdr3_nt: TGCGCCAGCAGCCAGGATACAGGGGGCTTTAAACATTCCAGCGCTTTCTTT; cdr3_aa: CASSQDTGGFKHSSAFF
clone_size: once; j_call: TRBJ2-3; d_call: .; v_call: TRBV2; cdr3_nt: TGTGCCAGCAGTCCGGACACGAGCACAGATACGCAGTATTTT; cdr3_aa: CASSPDTSTDTQYF
clone_size: .; j_call: TRBJ1-1; d_call: .; v_call: TRBV10-3; cdr3_nt: TGTGCCATCAGTGAGTCGCCTGGCCGAGGGAACACTGAAGCTTTCTTT; cdr3_aa: CAISESPGRGNTEAFF
clone_size: .; j_call: TRBJ2-3; d_call: .; v_call: TRBV5-1; cdr3_nt: TGCGCCAGCAGCTTGGACCCGCGGCGGTCGGCTAGCACAGATACGCAGTATTTT; cdr3_aa: CASSLDPRRSASTDTQYF
clone_size: .; j_call: TRBJ2-5; d_call: .; v_call: TRBV27; cdr3_nt: TGTGCCAGCAGTTTTAGCGGGACAGTGGAGACCCAGTACTTC; cdr3_aa: CASSFSGTVETQYF
clone_size: .; j_call: TRBJ2-7; d_call: TRBD1; v_call: TRBV27; cdr3_nt: TGTGCCAGCAGTTTATCGACAGGGGGCTACGAGCAGTACTTC; cdr3_aa: CASSLSTGGYEQYF
clone_size: .; j_call: TRBJ2-7; d_call: TRBD2; v_call: TRBV2; cdr3_nt: TGTGCCGCTCAGCGGGACTTATTACGAGAGCAGTACTTC; cdr3_aa: CAAQRDLLREQYF
clone_size: few; j_call: TRBJ2-5; d_call: .; v_call: TRBV15; cdr3_nt: TGTGCCACCAGCAGAGATCTAGGACAAGAGGAGACCCAGTACTTC; cdr3_aa: CATSRDLGQEETQYF
clone_size: .; j_call: TRBJ2-1; d_call: TRBD2; v_call: TRBV19; cdr3_nt: TGTGCCAGTAGTATTTGGACTAGCGGGAGGGTTATCTCCTACAATGAGCAGTTCTTC; cdr3_aa: CASSIWTSGRVISYNEQFF
clone_size: .; j_call: TRBJ2-7; d_call: TRBD1; v_call: TRBV11-3; cdr3_nt: TGTGCCAGCAGCTTAGATCCAGCCAGGGGGCGCGAGCAGTACTTC; cdr3_aa: CASSLDPARGREQYF
clone_size: .; j_call: TRBJ1-2; d_call: TRBD1; v_call: TRBV5-4; cdr3_nt: TGTGCCAGCAGCTTGCCCGGGACAGGGAGAGGGCCATATGGCTACACCTTC; cdr3_aa: CASSLPGTGRGPYGYTF
clone_size: .; j_call: TRBJ2-7; d_call: TRBD1; v_call: TRBV11-2; cdr3_nt: TGTGCCAGCAGCTCTTACACAGGGGGCTACGAGCAGTACTTC; cdr3_aa: CASSSYTGGYEQYF
clone_size: .; j_call: TRBJ1-3; d_call: .; v_call: TRBV7-6; cdr3_nt: TGTGCCAGCAGCTTAGGGTCCGGGACTGGACCTCGCGGCATATATTTT; cdr3_aa: CASSLGSGTGPRGIYF
clone_size: once; j_call: TRBJ2-7; d_call: TRBD2; v_call: TRBV5-6; cdr3_nt: TGTGCCAGCAGCGTTAGCGGGAGCACCTACGAGCAGTACTTC; cdr3_aa: CASSVSGSTYEQYF
clone_size: .; j_call: TRBJ2-3; d_call: .; v_call: TRBV6-6; cdr3_nt: TGTGCCAGCAGTTCTAGCCTGAGCACAGATACGCAGTATTTT; cdr3_aa: CASSSSLSTDTQYF
clone_size: few; j_call: TRBJ2-7; d_call: TRBD2; v_call: TRBV5-6; cdr3_nt: TGTGCCAGCAGCTTGGTCCCCTGGCGGGAGTTGTCTAACGAGCAGTACTTC; cdr3_aa: CASSLVPWRELSNEQYF
clone_size: .; j_call: TRBJ1-1; d_call: .; v_call: TRBV18; cdr3_nt: TGTGCCAGCTCACCAAGGACAGAGAACACTGAAGCTTTCTTT; cdr3_aa: CASSPRTENTEAFF
clone_size: .; j_call: TRBJ2-3; d_call: .; v_call: TRBV19; cdr3_nt: TGTGCCAGTAGACACTTCCTCGGCGGGGGCTCCACAGATACGCAGTATTTT; cdr3_aa: CASRHFLGGGSTDTQYF